Given below is one T cell receptor beta chain in context. Its target is not known. One base away lies a much larger clone, so this may be a sequencing read error. TCRdb passed the reads through MiXCR, listing each CDR3 protein once. The sample yields approximately 500,000 distinct CDR3 sequences, about 17% seen once. The CDR3 is 15 amino acids. The trim removed 4 bases at V and 6 bases at J, leaving 4 bases unmatched. The germline gives CDR1 LGHDT, CDR2 YNNKEL (reference sequence). The data were obtained in a study of T cell repertoires in cytomegalovirus infection. Study information: TCR beta signatures that were public indicated CMV infection and matching HLA type.

Study conclusions and caveats: Cumulated frequencies of public TCR beta families served to identify carriers of CMV plus the relevant HLA.

This receptor was taken from a human donor in good health (CMV status not recorded). Some clones in this sample may be carry-over from other donors' samples. The V and J genes are TRBV3-1 and TRBJ2-1, with 12 nucleotides matching TRBD2. Sequencing used CD8+ T cells from PBMCs. CDR3 bases: TGTGCCAGCAGCCCGGGACTAGCGGGTTCCAATGAGCAGTTCTTC. Amino acids: CASSPGLAGSNEQFF.